What follows are 24 T cell receptor beta chains derived from one specimen sequenced in a study of blood T cells in healthy people across ages. Using a J-beta primer mix together with a sample-barcoded 5' primer, a second PCR was run for roughly 6 to 12 cycles. One entry per CDR3 protein, called by TCRdb with MiXCR from the 5' RACE reads. The sample shows about 800,000 distinct CDR3 sequences, 25% of them seen only once. The same data also went into a second study, on T cells of mothers and their children.

The sequencing sample was made of blood. The receptors were gathered from a boy aged 5 to 17 in good health.

A note on this clonotype: One end of the junction is discordant with germline, which a read error may explain. This chain links TRBV20-1 with TRBJ2-3; D not resolved. The CDR3 contains 14 residues. The germline gives CDR1 DFQATT, CDR2 SNEGSKA (reference sequence). The CDR3 bases are TGCAGTGCTAGATCCTCCGGCCGCACAAATACGCAGTATTTT. The encoded protein is CSARSSGRTNTQYF.

Only a few counts were recorded for this clonotype. The rearrangement links TRBV12-3 or TRBV12-4 to TRBJ2-4; D perhaps matches TRBD1 (6 bases). The length of the CDR3 is 15 residues. The V and J ends lost 6 bases and 2 bases respectively, with 14 bases between them. CDR3 region: CASSPRQVSKNIQYF. In nucleotides, the CDR3 is TGTGCCAGCAGCCCGCGACAGGTCTCCAAAAACATTCAGTACTTC.

The rearrangement links TRBV6-5 to TRBJ2-7, with 9 bases lining up with TRBD1. The V segment lost 0 bases and the J segment 4 bases; nucleotides outside the gene matches: 4. Looked up from germline, CDR1 is MNHEY and CDR2 is SVGAGI. This CDR3 is 15 amino acids long. The CDR3 protein is CASSYSDRGGYEQYF. CDR3 nucleotide sequence: TGTGCCAGCAGTTACTCGGACAGGGGAGGTTACGAGCAGTACTTC.

The chain links TRBV20-1 to TRBJ2-5; the match to TRBD2 covers 12 bases. The germline gives CDR1 DFQATT, CDR2 SNEGSKA (reference sequence). The V and J ends lost 5 bases and 2 bases, in that order; junction bases with no gene match: 9. The CDR3 is 16 amino acids. CDR3 nucleotide sequence: TGCAGTGCTGTTGGTCTAGCGGGGGGGAGACAAGAGACCCAGTACTTC. This encodes CSAVGLAGGRQETQYF.

This CDR3 reads CASSLNPATGAYEQYF. The CDR3 DNA is TGCGCCAGCAGCCTGAACCCGGCGACGGGAGCCTACGAGCAGTACTTC. This chain links TRBV5-1 with TRBJ2-5, with D maybe TRBD2 (6 bases). The J call may be incorrect, as the DNA end agrees better with TRBJ2-7. The germline V gene encodes CDR1 SGHRS and CDR2 YFSETQ. The CDR3 is 16 residues long.

The genes are TRBV28 and TRBJ2-3; 9 positions match TRBD2. Germline V gene sequence: CDR1 MDHEN, CDR2 SYDVKM. J gave up 2 bases and V 7 bases, and 19 bases lay outside the gene matches. This CDR3 contains 19 residues. CDR3 in amino acids: CASIGRAGGRGGYTDTQYF. The DNA of the CDR3 is TGTGCCAGCATAGGGAGAGCGGGGGGCCGGGGGGGATACACAGATACGCAGTATTTT. Filled out from reference TRBV28 and TRBJ2-3, the complete variable domain reads DVKVTQSSRYLVKRTGEKVFLECVQDMDHENMFWYRQDPGLGLRLIYFSYDVKMKEKGDIPEGYSVSREKKERFSLILESASTNQTSMYLCASIGRAGGRGGYTDTQYFGPGTRLTVL.

The J gene is TRBJ1-2, the V gene TRBV28; TRBD1 might be the D (5 bases). Trimming left V 8 bases short and J 4 bases short, with 17 bases between. The CDR3 totals 14 residues. Germline loops: CDR1 MDHEN, CDR2 SYDVKM. CDR3 DNA: TGTGCCAGCGAGAAGGTCCGACAGCCCTATGGCTACACCTTC. Translation: CASEKVRQPYGYTF.

The J gene is TRBJ2-5, the V gene TRBV7-2; no firm D call. The CDR3 is 14 residues long. Germline V lookup: CDR1 SGHTA, CDR2 FQGNSA. V was trimmed by 4 bases and J by 2 bases, leaving 11 bases between them. The CDR3 here is CASSSSIKQETQYF. The CDR3 DNA follows: TGTGCCAGCAGCTCCTCTATAAAACAAGAGACCCAGTACTTC.

The chain recombines TRBV9 with TRBJ1-1; D is uncertain. Germline V gene lookup returns CDR1 SGDLS and CDR2 YYNGEE. The germline V and J ends were trimmed by 5 bases and 1 base, with 15 bases remaining between them. The CDR3 runs to 15 residues. CDR3 region: CASRGPEVGNTEAFF. In DNA, the CDR3 is TGTGCCAGCAGGGGCCCGGAAGTGGGGAACACTGAAGCTTTCTTT.

The CDR3 region has the DNA TGTGCCAGCACCCTCGTCGAAGGAGTTGGGGATGAGCAGTTCTTC. Translation: CASTLVEGVGDEQFF. The chain employs TRBV11-1 and TRBJ2-1; unclear D gene. CDR3 length: 15 residues. V was clipped by 7 bases and J by 8 bases, with 21 bases between them. The V gene's germline CDR1 is SGHAT and CDR2 FQDESV (reference sequence).

This clonotype was seen a handful of times. The chain couples TRBV7-3 to TRBJ1-1; the D gene is possibly TRBD1 (5 bases). This CDR3 spans 14 amino acids. V gave up 5 bases and J gave up 5 bases, with 15 bases separating them. Germline CDR1 is SGHTA and CDR2 is FQGTGA. The CDR3 nucleotides read TGTGCCAGCAGCATCTCAGGGATCTTAACTGAAGCTTTCTTT. It encodes CASSISGILTEAFF.

This clonotype was observed a few times. J is TRBJ1-4 and V is TRBV4-3, with 7 bases lining up with TRBD1. Looked up from germline, CDR1 is LGHNA and CDR2 is YSLEER. V gave up 0 bases and J gave up 7 bases; unmatched junction bases: 5. This CDR3 is built from 15 residues. The CDR3 coding sequence is TGCGCCAGCAGCCAAGATCCGCACAGGGGTGAAAAACTGTTTTTT. Translating gives CASSQDPHRGEKLFF.

The gene calls are TRBV29-1 and TRBJ2-5; 9 nucleotides agree with TRBD1. The CDR3 contains 13 residues. CDR1 and CDR2 from the germline V gene are SQVTM and ANQGSEA. The junction had 1 base not matched to a gene; V was cut back by 3 bases and J by 2 bases. Written as DNA, the CDR3 is TGCAGCGTTGAGGACAGGGGTCAAGAGACCCAGTACTTC. Translating gives CSVEDRGQETQYF.

The V call is TRBV7-8, the J call TRBJ2-5; D remains unclear. Germline lookup yields CDR1 SGHVS and CDR2 FQNEAQ. The CDR3 is 16 residues long. V was pared by 1 base and J by 2 bases, with 14 bases between. DNA of the CDR3: TGTGCCAGCAGCTTAGGCCTAGGTGGGCGGCAAGAGACCCAGTACTTC. This sequence encodes CASSLGLGGRQETQYF.

The gene calls are TRBV7-8 and TRBJ2-5; 8 positions agree with TRBD2. The assigned J gene may be wrong: the sequence end matches TRBJ2-1 better. CDR1 SGHVS and CDR2 FQNEAQ come from the germline V gene. The CDR3 totals 15 residues. The CDR3 spells CASSLAAGGYNEQFF. The CDR3 DNA sequence: TGTGCCAGCAGCTTAGCTGCGGGGGGCTACAATGAGCAGTTCTTC.

The chain links TRBV20-1 to TRBJ1-6; D gene unclear. The CDR3 is made up of 14 amino acids. Germline-derived CDR1 and CDR2 are DFQATT and SNEGSKA (reference sequence). Between the trimmed V and J ends, which lost 1 base and 5 bases, there was a span of 9 bases. The CDR3 bases are TGCAGTGCTAGAGGGTATCTGGATAATTCACCCCTCCACTTT. Amino acid sequence: CSARGYLDNSPLHF.

In its sample, this clonotype was seen a few times. V gene TRBV7-3 combines with J gene TRBJ2-5, with no clear D. Per germline, CDR1 SGHTA and CDR2 FQGTGA. The V and J ends lost 4 bases and 5 bases respectively, with 11 bases between them. The CDR3 spans 13 residues. The CDR3 loop reads CASSSSPGETQYF. DNA for the CDR3: TGTGCCAGCAGCTCAAGCCCCGGGGAGACCCAGTACTTC. The variable domain in full, with the rest retrieved from reference TRBV7-3 and TRBJ2-5, is GAGVSQTPSNKVTEKGKYVELRCDPISGHTALYWYRQSLGQGPEFLIYFQGTGAADDSGLPNDRFFAVRPEGSVSTLKIQRTERGDSAVYLCASSSSPGETQYFGPGTRLLVL.

The chain uses TRBV29-1 and TRBJ1-1; no clear D gene. Germline V CDR1 and CDR2: SQVTM, ANQGSEA. The CDR3 spans 12 residues. The V end was cut by 5 bases, the J end by 0 bases, with 7 bases between. This CDR3 reads CSVRPVNTEAFF. The CDR3 DNA sequence: TGCAGCGTTCGCCCGGTGAACACTGAAGCTTTCTTT.

The CDR3 DNA reads as TGTGCCTGGACTACAGGGCTAAGTGGCTACACCTTC. Its protein is CAWTTGLSGYTF. The rearrangement joins TRBV30 to TRBJ1-2; a weak D match, TRBD1 (6 bases). CDR1 is GTSNPN and CDR2 is SVGIG in the germline V gene (reference sequence). This CDR3 has 12 amino acids. V lost 4 bases and J lost 7, with 13 bases in between.

The sample holds one count of this clonotype. The CDR3 region is CASSQGPKNTEAFF. In nucleotides, the CDR3 is TGTGCCAGCAGTCAAGGCCCAAAGAACACTGAAGCTTTCTTT. This chain connects TRBV2 to TRBJ1-1; D unclear. V lost 5 bases to trimming and J lost 1 base, with 11 bases between them. Germline V CDR1 and CDR2: SNHLY, FYNNEI. The CDR3 has 14 residues.

The rearrangement joins TRBV4-1 to TRBJ1-2; 9 bases map to TRBD1. Germline V gene sequence: CDR1 MGHRA, CDR2 YSYEKL. This CDR3 is built from 12 residues. Trimming removed 4 bases from V and 12 bases from J; junction bases left unmatched: 6. This CDR3 reads CASSPGTGPHTF. The CDR3, as DNA: TGCGCCAGCAGCCCCGGGACAGGGCCTCACACCTTC.

This sequence joins TRBV20-1 and TRBJ1-1; the D is unclear. In germline, CDR1 is DFQATT, CDR2 SNEGSKA (reference sequence). V was cut by 2 bases and J by 1 base, with 11 bases left in between. The CDR3 contains 14 residues. CDR3 in amino acids: CSARNRVSNTEAFF. DNA of the CDR3: TGCAGTGCTAGAAACAGAGTATCGAACACTGAAGCTTTCTTT.

The rearrangement joins TRBV7-2 to TRBJ2-3; D ambiguous. V was shortened by 3 bases and J by 5 bases, with 6 bases between the two germline ends. Germline V gene lookup returns CDR1 SGHTA and CDR2 FQGNSA. The CDR3 is made up of 12 amino acids. CDR3 sequence reads: CASSFFRDTQYF. The CDR3 nucleotides are TGTGCCAGCAGCTTCTTTCGAGATACGCAGTATTTT. Full variable domain (rest looked up from reference TRBV7-2 and TRBJ2-3): GAGVSQSPSNKVTEKGKDVELRCDPISGHTALYWYRQSLGQGLEFLIYFQGNSAPDKSGLPSDRFSAERTGGSVSTLTIQRTQQEDSAVYLCASSFFRDTQYFGPGTRLTVL.

CDR3 DNA: TGCAGCGTTGATCGGGCCACAGATACGCAGTATTTT. This gives the protein CSVDRATDTQYF. The V gene is TRBV29-1, the J gene TRBJ2-3; D unresolved. CDR1 is SQVTM, CDR2 ANQGSEA, per germline. The CDR3 runs to 12 residues. The V end lost 3 bases, the J end lost 2 bases, and 6 bases lay between the germline ends.